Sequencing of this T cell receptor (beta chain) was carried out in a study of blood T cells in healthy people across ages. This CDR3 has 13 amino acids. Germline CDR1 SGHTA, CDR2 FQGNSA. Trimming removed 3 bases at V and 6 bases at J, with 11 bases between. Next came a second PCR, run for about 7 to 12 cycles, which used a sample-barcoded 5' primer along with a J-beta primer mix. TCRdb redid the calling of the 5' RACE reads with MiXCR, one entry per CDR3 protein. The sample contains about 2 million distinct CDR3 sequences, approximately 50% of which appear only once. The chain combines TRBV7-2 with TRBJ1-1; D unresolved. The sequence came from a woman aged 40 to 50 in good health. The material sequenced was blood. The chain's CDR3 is CASSFFAGAEAFF. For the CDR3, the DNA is TGTGCCAGCAGCTTCTTTGCCGGGGCTGAAGCTTTCTTT.